The 20 T cell receptor beta chains below were found in one sample sequenced in a study of tumor and adjacent non-tumor tissue in lung cancer. Three rounds of nested PCR, following a modified ARM-PCR protocol, produced the TCRbeta library. In TCRdb, the multiplex PCR reads were re-called with MiXCR into one record per CDR3 protein. The sample comprises approximately 150,000 distinct CDR3 sequences, approximately 70% of which are singletons, and around a sixth rests with the top ten. The template was RNA from unsorted bulk tissue. Sample: lung tumor tissue. The receptor source for this set is a man aged 55 to 69 with small cell lung cancer.

A remark on this clonotype: An end of the junction does not agree with germline; a read error may underlie this. The chain recombines TRBV20-1 with TRBJ2-2; perhaps D is TRBD1 or TRBD2 (5 bases each). The germline gives CDR1 DFQATT, CDR2 SNEGSKA (reference sequence). This CDR3 region has 14 residues. CDR3 protein: CSVRLFEGAGDLFF. The CDR3 nucleotides are TGCAGTGTTAGACTATTCGAAGGCGCCGGGGACCTGTTTTTT.

This clonotype was picked up many times. The chain is built from TRBV20-1 and TRBJ2-5, with 13 bases that match TRBD2. This CDR3 is 15 amino acids long. The germline gives CDR1 DFQATT, CDR2 SNEGSKA (reference sequence). The trim removed 4 bases at V and 4 bases at J, leaving 6 bases unmatched. CDR3 in DNA: TGCAGTGCTACGCGGACTAGCGGGAGTGCAGAGACCCAGTACTTC. Its protein is CSATRTSGSAETQYF.

This clonotype appeared a few times. This chain links TRBV6-5 with TRBJ1-6; D not certain. The V end lost 0 bases, the J end lost 8 bases, and 11 bases lay between the germline ends. CDR3 length equals 15 residues. CDR1 is MNHEY, CDR2 SVGAGI, per germline. DNA for the CDR3: TGTGCCAGCAGTTACTCGTGCGGGGTCGATTCACCCCTCCACTTT. It translates to CASSYSCGVDSPLHF.

Comments on this clonotype: One junction end does not reproduce the germline sequence, and a read error may be involved. The V call is TRBV4-1, the J call TRBJ2-1; 14 bases match TRBD2. CDR3 length equals 16 residues. Looked up from germline, CDR1 is MGHRA and CDR2 is YSYEKL. The CDR3 nucleotides read TGCGTCAGCAGCCCGAACGGACTAGCGGGAGGAGGAGAGCAGTTCTTC. Residues: CVSSPNGLAGGGEQFF.

The V and J genes are TRBV6-5 and TRBJ1-1, with D possibly matching TRBD1 (5 bases). The CDR3 is 13 residues long. Germline V lookup: CDR1 MNHEY, CDR2 SVGAGI. V lost 11 bases to trimming and J lost 5 bases, with 18 bases between them. The CDR3 region is CAAHREAGTEAFF. CDR3 DNA: TGTGCCGCCCACCGGGAGGCAGGGACTGAAGCTTTCTTT.

The rearrangement links TRBV6-1 to TRBJ2-3; D not resolved. CDR1 is MNHNS, CDR2 SASEGT, per germline. CDR3 length: 18 amino acids. Trimming left V 0 bases short and J 3 bases short, with 19 bases between. The CDR3 loop reads CASSEALMGSATTDTQYF. CDR3 nucleotide sequence: TGTGCCAGCAGTGAAGCATTAATGGGTTCTGCGACTACAGATACGCAGTATTTT.

This clonotype was detected only a few times. A read error may explain this, as a much larger clone is one base away. Written as DNA, the CDR3 is TGTGCCGGCAGCTTAAACAGGGGCCCCTACGAGCAGTACTTC. This encodes CAGSLNRGPYEQYF. V and J are TRBV11-2 and TRBJ2-7, with 7 bases aligning to TRBD1. Per the germline V gene, CDR1 is SGHAT and CDR2 is FQNNGV. The CDR3 runs 14 residues.

Regarding this clonotype: The final CDR3 position lacks the conserved phenylalanine or tryptophan, pointing to a likely read error. It is unclear where the CDR3 begins or ends on the DNA, so no DNA is shown, and the CDR3 is as TCRdb lists it. The chain couples TRBV20-1 to TRBJ1-2; the table's D call, TRBD1, was not checked against the DNA. The CDR3 is made up of 13 amino acids, end residues included. Germline CDR1 reads DFQATT; CDR2 reads SNEGSKA (reference sequence). The CDR3 sequence: CSVATGNNYGYTL.

Notes on this clonotype: The junction departs from germline at one end; a sequencing error may be responsible. The chain uses TRBV11-1 and TRBJ2-1; D possibly corresponds to TRBD1 (5 bases). CDR3 length: 13 residues. Germline V gene sequence: CDR1 SGHAT, CDR2 FQDESV (reference sequence). CDR3 loop: CAISSTTQGEQFF. The DNA for the CDR3 is TGTGCCATCAGCTCTACCACGCAGGGTGAGCAGTTCTTC.

The chain uses TRBV6-6 and TRBJ2-5; TRBD1 might be the D (6 bases). V was cut by 7 bases and J by 2 bases, with 11 bases left in between. Germline CDR1 and CDR2: MNHNY and SVGAGI (reference sequence). The CDR3 has 13 amino acids. CDR3: CASNNREQETQYF. CDR3 coding DNA: TGTGCCAGCAACAACAGGGAACAAGAGACCCAGTACTTC.

Ten or more counts support this clonotype. The chain uses TRBV20-1 and TRBJ2-3; no clear D. Trimming removed 4 bases at V and 5 bases at J, with 7 bases between. The CDR3 is made up of 11 amino acids. From germline, CDR1 is DFQATT and CDR2 SNEGSKA (reference sequence). The CDR3 is CSAMRGDTQYF. Here the CDR3 DNA reads TGCAGTGCTATGAGAGGAGATACGCAGTATTTT.

This clonotype was detected only a few times. The chain uses TRBV7-9 and TRBJ1-2; D is uncertain. Germline CDR1 and CDR2: SEHNR and FQNEAQ (reference sequence). The CDR3 loop spans 12 amino acids. V was clipped by 5 bases and J by 2 bases, with 6 bases between them. The CDR3 DNA sequence: TGTGCCAGCAGCAGAGGGAACTATGGCTACACCTTC. Residues: CASSRGNYGYTF.

The chain is built from TRBV11-3 and TRBJ2-1; 8 positions agree with TRBD2. The CDR3 has 17 residues. Germline trimming cut 4 bases from V and 6 bases from J; bases unmatched to any gene: 14. Germline lookup yields CDR1 SGHNT and CDR2 YENEEA. For the CDR3, the DNA is TGTGCCAGCAGCTCGGGATTAGCGGGATGGCCCTGCAATGAGCAGTTCTTC. Protein sequence: CASSSGLAGWPCNEQFF.

Note on this clonotype: Compared with germline, one end of the junction differs, possibly owing to a read error. The V and J genes are TRBV6-5 and TRBJ1-2, with a weak D call TRBD1 (5 bases). The CDR3 is made up of 16 amino acids. Germline V CDR1 and CDR2: MNHEY, SVGAGI. CDR3 protein: CASRYSSAGTASGYSF. The CDR3 bases are TGTGCCAGCAGATACTCGAGTGCAGGGACGGCGAGTGGCTACAGCTTC.

On this clonotype: Without the conserved terminal phenylalanine or tryptophan, this CDR3 likely stems from a read error. The limits of the CDR3 on the DNA are not certain, so only TCRdb's listed CDR3 is given. The V gene is TRBV20-1, the J gene TRBJ2-4; the table assigns TRBD2, which was not confirmed against the DNA. CDR1 is DFQATT and CDR2 is SNEGSKA in the germline V gene (reference sequence). The CDR3 spans 15 amino acids, including both terminal residues. The CDR3 here is CRTSLASRAKNIQCI.

Concerning this clonotype: A read error may produce the germline difference seen at one junction end. This rearrangement joins TRBV29-1 to TRBJ2-2; perhaps TRBD2 as D (6 bases). This CDR3 comprises 14 residues. Per the germline V gene, CDR1 is SQVTM and CDR2 is ANQGSEA. The CDR3 nucleotides read TGCAGCGCTATTAGCGGAGCGAAGACCGGGGAGCTGGTTTTT. Translating it yields CSAISGAKTGELVF.

At least ten counts were recorded for this clonotype. The rearrangement links TRBV29-1 to TRBJ2-5; D is unresolved. This CDR3 has 11 residues. Per the germline V gene, CDR1 is SQVTM and CDR2 is ANQGSEA. The V and J ends lost 5 bases and 9 bases respectively, with 13 bases between them. CDR3 residues: CSVRTPLAQYF. CDR3 sequence (DNA): TGCAGCGTTCGGACGCCATTGGCCCAGTACTTC. Full variable domain (outside the CDR3, taken from reference TRBV29-1 and TRBJ2-5): SAVISQKPSRDICQRGTSLTIQCQVDSQVTMMFWYRQQPGQSLTLIATANQGSEATYESGFVIDKFPISRPNLTFSTLTVSNMSPEDSSIYLCSVRTPLAQYFGPGTRLLVL.

This clonotype was detected only once. At one end the junction does not follow the germline gene, possibly because of a read error. The rearrangement uses TRBV5-1 and TRBJ2-1; D uncertain. The CDR3 covers 11 residues. Germline assignment: CDR1 SGHRS and CDR2 YFSETQ. The CDR3 loop reads CTSSSTDEQFF. The CDR3 DNA follows: TGCACCAGCAGCTCCACGGATGAGCAGTTCTTC.

This clonotype was detected only once. A junction boundary mismatches the germline segment, possibly from a read error. The J gene is TRBJ2-2, the V gene TRBV5-6; D may match TRBD1 or TRBD2 (5 bases each). The CDR3 extends over 20 amino acids. Germline V gene lookup returns CDR1 SGHDT and CDR2 YYEEEE. The CDR3, as DNA: TGTGCAAGCAGCTGGGGGAACACACCCACGGGGCTATGGAACACCGGGGAGCTGTTTTTT. It encodes CASSWGNTPTGLWNTGELFF.

This clonotype showed up just a few times. J is TRBJ2-1 and V is TRBV28, with D possibly TRBD1 on 6 matching bases. V shed 5 bases and J shed 3 bases, with 20 bases lying between them. Germline CDR1 and CDR2: MDHEN and SYDVKM. This CDR3 is 17 amino acids long. CDR3 sequence reads: CASSHSSGRGGYNEQFF. The DNA of the CDR3 is TGTGCCAGCAGTCACTCCTCGGGCAGGGGCGGCTACAATGAGCAGTTCTTC.